The 13 T cell receptor beta chains below all came from one sample that was sequenced in a study of regulatory T cells in long-lasting Graves disease (TCRdb year 2021). The intended sense of this specimen's time point label: newly diagnosed GD, antithyroid drugs for less than 3 months. RNA was extracted from PBMCs in TRIzol for both TCR sequencing and RNA sequencing. Libraries came from multiplex PCR. TCRdb shows the sequencer as Illumina HiSeq 4000. iRepertoire HTBI primers and Arm-PCR amplification of CDR3 regions were used to construct TCR beta libraries. The public sequencing data were trimmed at Q25 with fastp and processed into clonotypes with MiXCR by TCRdb, which kept only in-frame beta chains. Records with the same CDR3 protein are collapsed into one entry carrying the most frequent genes and DNA. The sample profile shows over 450,000 distinct CDR3 sequences; about 12% of them were found once. The leading ten clones occupy 7.5% to 9% of the sample.

The same sample was also studied in work on T cells in Graves' hyperthyroidism and ophthalmopathy.

The sample was peripheral blood mononuclear cells (PBMCs), taken at new diagnosis, from a patient treated with antithyroid drugs. Receptors originate from a woman aged 25 to 39 with Graves disease. Donor details come from another sample of the same person, matched by shared clones.

This clonotype was seen many times. The genes are TRBV7-2 and TRBJ2-7; D assignment may be TRBD1 or TRBD2 (6 bases each). V dropped 1 base and J dropped 0 bases, with 19 bases sitting between them. There are 18 residues in the CDR3. CDR1 and CDR2 (germline): SGHTA, FQGNSA. The CDR3 protein is CASSLDGGAWARSYEQYF. CDR3 sequence (DNA): TGTGCCAGCAGCTTAGACGGGGGCGCCTGGGCCCGCTCCTACGAGCAGTACTTC. Looking up the rest from reference TRBV7-2 and TRBJ2-7 gives the full variable domain: GAGVSQSPSNKVTEKGKDVELRCDPISGHTALYWYRQSLGQGLEFLIYFQGNSAPDKSGLPSDRFSAERTGGSVSTLTIQRTQQEDSAVYLCASSLDGGAWARSYEQYFGPGTRLTVT.

This clonotype was counted at least ten times. In nucleotides, the CDR3 is TGCGCCAGCAGCCAAGTTTGGGTGGGGGGACAGATATCGCGGTCCATAAAAAAACTGTTTTTT. It yields the protein CASSQVWVGGQISRSIKKLFF. The chain is built from TRBV4-3 and TRBJ1-4, with 7 bases that match TRBD1. V trimming: 1 base; J trimming: 9 bases; junction bases outside the gene matches: 26. Germline V gene sequence: CDR1 LGHNA, CDR2 YSLEER. The CDR3 is 21 amino acids.

This clonotype was detected many times. This chain uses TRBV14 with TRBJ2-1; 11 nucleotides line up with TRBD2. Germline-derived CDR1 and CDR2 are SGHDN and FVKESK. V lost 3 bases, J lost 6 bases, and 10 bases stayed unmatched. CDR3 size: 17 residues. The CDR3 nucleotides read TGTGCCAGCAGCCACCGACCGCGACTAGCGGGACCCAATGAGCAGTTCTTC. This sequence encodes CASSHRPRLAGPNEQFF.

This clonotype was counted ten times or more. This chain joins TRBV9 and TRBJ1-2; 10 positions agree with TRBD1. V was pared by 0 bases and J by 7 bases, with 3 bases of the junction left unmatched. This CDR3 comprises 14 residues. Germline V gene data show CDR1 as SGDLS and CDR2 as YYNGEE. The CDR3 loop reads CASSVGQGASGYTF. The CDR3 DNA is TGTGCCAGCAGCGTAGGACAGGGGGCGAGTGGCTACACCTTC.

There are many counts of this clonotype. The chain's CDR3 is CASSSRPGQGSEGSGELFF. The CDR3 region has the DNA TGTGCCAGCAGTTCCCGCCCCGGACAGGGGTCGGAGGGCTCCGGGGAGCTGTTTTTT. J is TRBJ2-2 and V is TRBV6-5; 9 positions agree with TRBD1. Trimming at V came to 4 bases and at J to 6 bases, leaving 18 bases not matched to a gene. The germline V gene encodes CDR1 MNHEY and CDR2 SVGAGI. The CDR3 runs 19 residues.

With respect to this clonotype: A much larger clone lies one base from this, so it may be a read error. The CDR3 DNA sequence: TGTGTCAGCAGTGAAGCCTGGGGACTAGCGGGAGTACGACAGTACTTC. It encodes CVSSEAWGLAGVRQYF. This chain joins TRBV2 and TRBJ2-7, with 14 bases aligning to TRBD2. The germline gives CDR1 SNHLY, CDR2 FYNNEI. This CDR3 is built from 16 residues.

There are many counts of this clonotype. The V gene is TRBV11-2, the J gene TRBJ2-7, with 7 bases identical to TRBD2. The CDR3 has 15 amino acids. The ends lost 1 base at V and 2 bases at J; junction bases unmatched: 5. CDR1 is SGHAT, CDR2 FQNNGV, per germline. The CDR3, as DNA: TGTGCCAGCAGCTTAGTAACTAGCGTGACCTACGAGCAGTACTTC. Protein sequence: CASSLVTSVTYEQYF.

This chain connects TRBV9 to TRBJ1-5; 8 bases match TRBD1. The V gene's germline CDR1 is SGDLS and CDR2 YYNGEE. The CDR3 loop spans 17 amino acids. J lost 0 bases, V lost 3 bases, and 8 bases had no gene match. The CDR3 region has the DNA TGTGCCAGCAGCGGGATGACAGGGGCTTATAGCAATCAGCCCCAGCATTTT. Amino acid sequence: CASSGMTGAYSNQPQHF.

This clonotype was counted at least ten times. This chain connects TRBV12-3 or TRBV12-4 to TRBJ2-7; 8 nucleotides match TRBD2. CDR3 length: 14 residues. V lost 6 bases, J lost 2 bases, and 6 bases stayed unmatched. The CDR3 DNA reads as TGTGCCAGCAGATCAGCGGGAGTTCCCTACGAGCAGTACTTC. This sequence encodes CASRSAGVPYEQYF.

This clonotype was seen a single time. The chain combines TRBV5-6 with TRBJ2-2; TRBD2 might be the D (5 bases). This CDR3 comprises 17 residues. In germline, CDR1 is SGHDT, CDR2 YYEEEE. V was cut by 3 bases and J by 0 bases, with 15 bases left in between. The CDR3 protein is CASSYSWVGANTGELFF. The CDR3 coding sequence is TGTGCCAGCAGCTACTCCTGGGTGGGAGCGAACACCGGGGAGCTGTTTTTT.

In this sample, this clonotype turned up a few times. This rearrangement joins TRBV19 to TRBJ1-5, with 9 positions matching TRBD1. This CDR3 spans 16 amino acids. Losses at the gene ends were 7 bases for V and 5 bases for J; bases not matched to a gene: 12. CDR1 LNHDA and CDR2 SQIVND come from the germline V gene (reference sequence). This CDR3 reads CASNRQTGGRDQPQHF. The CDR3 bases are TGTGCCAGTAACAGGCAAACAGGGGGCAGGGATCAGCCCCAGCATTTT.

The J gene is TRBJ2-1, the V gene TRBV20-1; the D gene is possibly TRBD1 (5 bases). The CDR3 extends over 14 amino acids. V was trimmed by 7 bases and J by 3 bases, leaving 16 bases between them. Per the germline V gene, CDR1 is DFQATT and CDR2 is SNEGSKA (reference sequence). CDR3 sequence: CSVPTVGDYNEQFF. CDR3 bases: TGCAGTGTTCCGACTGTAGGGGACTACAATGAGCAGTTCTTC.

The chain carries TRBV27 and TRBJ2-7; D tentatively reads TRBD1 or TRBD2 (5 bases each). Trimming cost V 9 bases and J 3 bases, with 15 bases left between them. There are 13 residues in the CDR3. Per the germline V gene, CDR1 is MNHEY and CDR2 is SMNVEV (reference sequence). CDR3 loop: CASAYTGGYEQYF. In DNA, the CDR3 is TGTGCCAGTGCGTACACTGGGGGCTACGAGCAGTACTTC.